Sequencing of this TCR beta chain was carried out in a study of identifying expanded T cells in peripheral blood. Study results and limitations: Differentially abundant clones: about 1.2 between replicates, 16.4 at around 15 days, around 19 at four.

Deletions cut 3 bases from V and 0 bases from J, with 12 bases between. This CDR3 contains 15 residues. The germline V gene has CDR1 KGHSH and CDR2 LQKENI. TCRdb's table, derived via immunoSEQ multiplex PCR, lists solely in-frame clones and lacks some. Of 100,000 or so clones detected, around 89% appear once; the ten largest clones hold about a sixth. Comments on this clone: The antigen is not known.

Healthy donors had no documented immune events, such as infections, while sampled. The source of this sequence is a person aged 18-70 years in good health. The J gene is TRBJ2-7, the V gene TRBV18, with a possible D match to TRBD1 (5 bases). The source material was blood. CDR3 loop: CASSPAGKSSYEQYF. Here the CDR3 DNA reads TGTGCCAGCTCACCGGCAGGGAAGAGCTCCTACGAGCAGTACTTC.